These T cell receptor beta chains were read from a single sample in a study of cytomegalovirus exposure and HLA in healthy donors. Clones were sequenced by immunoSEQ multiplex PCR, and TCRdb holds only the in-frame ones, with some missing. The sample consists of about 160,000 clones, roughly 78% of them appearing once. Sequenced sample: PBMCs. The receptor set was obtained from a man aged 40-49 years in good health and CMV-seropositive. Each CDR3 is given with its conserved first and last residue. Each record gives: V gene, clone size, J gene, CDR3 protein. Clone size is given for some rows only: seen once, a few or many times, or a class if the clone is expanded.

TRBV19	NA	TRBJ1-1	CASSIERTANTEAFF
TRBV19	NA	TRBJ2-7	CASSAGQGLDEQYF
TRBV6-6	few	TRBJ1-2	CASTIQTGGYGYTF
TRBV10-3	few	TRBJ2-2	CAISFNRVGAGELFF
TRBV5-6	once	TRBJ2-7	CASSPSPTGFHEQYF
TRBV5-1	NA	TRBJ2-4	CASSLGGDRGSAKNIQYF
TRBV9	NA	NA	CASSGGQRYEQYF
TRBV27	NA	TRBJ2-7	CASRDISYEQYF
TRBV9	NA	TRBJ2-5	CASSAGTGVGETQYF
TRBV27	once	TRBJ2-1	CASSHQVGGGEQFF
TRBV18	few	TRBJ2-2	CASSPGQGQNPKLFF
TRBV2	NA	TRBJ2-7	CASSVQTASPYEQYF
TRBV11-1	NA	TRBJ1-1	CASSLAAANTEAFF
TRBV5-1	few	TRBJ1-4	CASSSEQGKGSEKLFF
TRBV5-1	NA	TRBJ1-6	CASSYSTGLGNSPLHF
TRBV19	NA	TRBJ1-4	CASRRRTGATNEKLFF
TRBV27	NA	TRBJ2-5	CASSFRGETQYF
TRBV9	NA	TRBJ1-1	CASSPQTGLNTEAFF
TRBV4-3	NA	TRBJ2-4	CASSQDPPGQVGNIQYF
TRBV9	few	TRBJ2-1	CASSVVAGGIHNEQFF
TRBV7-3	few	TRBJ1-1	CASSAGNTEAFF
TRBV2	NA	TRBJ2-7	CASSPEGGADYEQYF
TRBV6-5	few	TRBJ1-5	CASSYRTGNNQPQHF
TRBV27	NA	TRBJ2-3	CASSWTSAADTQYF
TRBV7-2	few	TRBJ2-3	CASSATTDTQYF
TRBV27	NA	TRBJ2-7	CASSITGGNSYEQYF
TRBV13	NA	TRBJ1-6	CASSSGTGSNSPLHF
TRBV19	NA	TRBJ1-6	CASSSRRTGYSPLHF
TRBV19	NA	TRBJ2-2	CAGSMSLGLNTGELFF
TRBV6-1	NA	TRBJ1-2	CASTGGNYGYTF
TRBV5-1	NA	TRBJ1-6	CASSQRQGRMSPLHF
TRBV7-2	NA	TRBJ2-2	CASSLLGRSGELFF
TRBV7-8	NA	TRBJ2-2	CASSTSGANTGELFF
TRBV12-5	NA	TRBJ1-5	CASGFSGGRSNQPQHF
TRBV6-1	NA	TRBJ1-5	CASSFVTGGNQPQHF
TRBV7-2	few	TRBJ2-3	CASSPTGDKADTQYF
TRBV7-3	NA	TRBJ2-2	CASSLGQASGELFF
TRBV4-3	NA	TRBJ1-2	CASSQEAGREGGGYTF
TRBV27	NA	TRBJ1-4	CDTVKGDNEKLFF
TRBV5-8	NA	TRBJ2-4	CASSLEQGANIQYF
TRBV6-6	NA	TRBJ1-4	CASSSQGNDEKLFF
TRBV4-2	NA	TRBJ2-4	CASSQDPSGGAKNIQYF
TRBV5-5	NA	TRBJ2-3	CASSFRDRGGTDTQYF
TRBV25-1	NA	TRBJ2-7	CASSEERQGSYEQYF
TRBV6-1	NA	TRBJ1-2	CASSRTGPPNYGYTF
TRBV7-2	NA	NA	CASSKTGYEQYF
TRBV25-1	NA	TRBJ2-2	CASSGGTGELFF
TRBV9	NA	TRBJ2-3	CASSSRLAGFTDTQYF
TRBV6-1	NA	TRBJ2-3	CASKRGGTSTDTQYF
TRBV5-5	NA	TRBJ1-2	CASSLQQGAVNYGYTF
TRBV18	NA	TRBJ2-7	CASSPRDRYYEQYF
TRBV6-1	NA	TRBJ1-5	CASSRTGGVDQPQHF